This TCR beta chain is drawn from a study of blood T cell repertoires in COVID-19. Background on the study: COVID-19 samples, acute and convalescent, were from the United States, Italy and Spain. PBMCs, B-cell-depleted T cells, or T cells provided the cDNA or gDNA that made up the material.

Unmatched junction bases numbered 7, after V lost 4 bases and J lost 7 bases. CDR1 and CDR2 (germline): SGHRS, YFSETQ. CDR3 length equals 15 residues. The participants were between roughly 18 and 100 years old and came from some 25 US areas. Membership in each cohort depended on participant-reported clinical history. The method was immunoSEQ multiplex PCR; TCRdb's version includes in-frame clones alone and lacks a portion of them. The top ten clones hold nearly 8% of a sample with more than 150,000 clones, approximately 80% of them seen once. V and J are TRBV5-1 and TRBJ1-6, with 8 bases aligning to TRBD1. The clonotype comes from a woman in her forties or fifties who had recovered from COVID-19. Sample: PBMCs or T cells enriched from blood (not recorded which). CDR3 protein: CASSGGQGVNSPLHF. Here the CDR3 DNA reads TGCGCCAGCAGCGGTGGACAGGGCGTAAATTCACCCCTCCACTTT.